These 19 T cell receptor beta chains originate from one sample sequenced in a study of shared clonotypes between healthy human individuals. Naive CD8 cells lacked CD45RO and underwent positive selection for CCR7, leaving out terminally differentiated effector memory CD45RA+ cells. The assay was immunoSEQ multiplex PCR, and TCRdb's table has in-frame clones only and misses some. The sample consists of about 2.2 million clones, over 85% of them appearing once. Sequencing used naive CD8+ T cells from PBMCs. These receptors all stem from a man aged 18 to 29 in good health. Some clones in this sample may be carry-over from other donors' samples.

The V gene is TRBV5-5, the J gene TRBJ2-1; weak D call: TRBD2 (5 bases). The CDR3 is made up of 15 amino acids. The germline CDR1 and CDR2 sequences are SGHKS and YYEKEE (reference sequence). Trimming stripped 4 bases from V and 2 bases from J, with 13 bases between. CDR3 protein: CASSPYWGAYNEQFF. As DNA, the CDR3 is TGTGCCAGCAGCCCGTACTGGGGAGCCTACAATGAGCAGTTCTTC.

The CDR3, as DNA: TGTGCCAGCAGTTCTTACGCCGGGACTAGCGGGAGTTACAATGAGCAGTTCTTC. This encodes CASSSYAGTSGSYNEQFF. This chain uses TRBV28 with TRBJ2-1; 14 bases are a match to TRBD2. The CDR3 is made up of 18 amino acids. The junction had 9 bases not matched to a gene; V was cut back by 4 bases and J by 4 bases. Germline V gene data show CDR1 as MDHEN and CDR2 as SYDVKM.

The rearrangement joins TRBV13 to TRBJ2-5, with TRBD1 matching over 10 bases. With the DNA end fitting TRBJ2-7 better, the J assignment may be wrong. Germline CDR1 reads PRHDT; CDR2 reads FYEKMQ (reference sequence). The CDR3 sequence is 14 residues long. DNA of the CDR3: TGTGCCAGCAGCCCAGAGGGGACAGGGGACGAGCAGTACTTC. It specifies CASSPEGTGDEQYF.

The V and J genes are TRBV7-9 and TRBJ2-2; D is possibly TRBD1 or TRBD2 (5 bases each). V was trimmed by 8 bases and J by 4 bases, leaving 14 bases between them. The germline CDR1 and CDR2 sequences are SEHNR and FQNEAQ (reference sequence). The CDR3 covers 14 residues. The CDR3 protein is CASLPGLFTGELFF. As DNA, the CDR3 is TGTGCCAGCCTGCCGGGGCTATTCACCGGGGAGCTGTTTTTT.

This chain links TRBV27 with TRBJ2-2; D call uncertain. Germline lookup yields CDR1 MNHEY and CDR2 SMNVEV (reference sequence). This CDR3 contains 13 residues. The germline V and J ends were trimmed by 6 bases and 5 bases, with 10 bases remaining between them. The CDR3 loop is CASRWTLTGELFF. The CDR3 nucleotides read TGTGCCAGCAGATGGACCTTAACCGGGGAGCTGTTTTTT.

The gene calls are TRBV5-5 and TRBJ2-1; D gene ambiguous. CDR1 SGHKS and CDR2 YYEKEE come from the germline V gene (reference sequence). Between the trimmed V and J ends, which lost 0 bases and 7 bases, there was a span of 14 bases. The CDR3 sequence is 15 residues long. CDR3 in DNA: TGTGCCAGCAGCTTGGACCGGTCCCCTCGGAATGAGCAGTTCTTC. This translates into CASSLDRSPRNEQFF.

The rearrangement links TRBV4-2 to TRBJ1-1; no firm D call. Trimming cost V 0 bases and J 0 bases, with 8 bases left between them. Germline V gene lookup returns CDR1 LGHNA and CDR2 YNFKEQ. This CDR3 has 15 amino acids. Here the CDR3 reads CASSQDRKMNTEAFF. The DNA for the CDR3 is TGTGCCAGCAGCCAAGATCGCAAAATGAACACTGAAGCTTTCTTT.

The V gene is TRBV5-1, the J gene TRBJ1-1; tentatively, D is TRBD1 (5 bases). Deletions cut 4 bases from V and 2 bases from J, with 9 bases between. The CDR3 contains 13 residues. CDR1 is SGHRS, CDR2 YFSETQ, per germline. As DNA, the CDR3 is TGCGCCAGCAGCCCCGGACACAACACTGAAGCTTTCTTT. Translating it yields CASSPGHNTEAFF.

This clone showed up just once. The gene calls are TRBV2 and TRBJ1-1; D is unclear. V was pared by 7 bases and J by 3 bases, with 18 bases between. Germline CDR1 and CDR2: SNHLY and FYNNEI. The CDR3 sequence is 15 residues long. The CDR3 reads CASMPQAEPHTEAFF. CDR3 in DNA: TGTGCCAGCATGCCGCAGGCCGAGCCCCACACTGAAGCTTTCTTT.

The chain is built from TRBV19 and TRBJ1-3; D ambiguous. Per the germline V gene, CDR1 is LNHDA and CDR2 is SQIVND (reference sequence). The CDR3 extends over 15 amino acids. Trimming cost V 1 base and J 1 base, with 8 bases left between them. CDR3 sequence reads: CASSIGRSSGNTIYF. DNA of the CDR3: TGTGCCAGTAGTATAGGCAGGAGTTCTGGAAACACCATATATTTT.

The rearrangement uses TRBV10-3 and TRBJ2-1; TRBD2 aligns across 9 bases. The V gene's germline CDR1 is ENHRY and CDR2 SYGVKD. The CDR3 sequence is 17 residues long. With 0 bases clipped from V and 7 bases from J, the junction kept 10 bases outside the gene matches. The CDR3 DNA follows: TGTGCCATCAGTGAGTCGTTAGGGAGCGGGAGGTGGAATGAGCAGTTCTTC. This codes for CAISESLGSGRWNEQFF.

The chain couples TRBV29-1 to TRBJ2-7; 7 nucleotides match TRBD2. CDR1 SQVTM and CDR2 ANQGSEA come from the germline V gene. Trimming cost V 1 base and J 0 bases; bases outside gene matches: 9. The CDR3 extends over 16 amino acids. This CDR3 reads CSVEGDGASGSYEQYF. DNA for the CDR3: TGCAGCGTTGAAGGGGACGGGGCTAGCGGCTCCTACGAGCAGTACTTC.

This chain uses TRBV19 with TRBJ1-1; D remains ambiguous. Germline V gene data show CDR1 as LNHDA and CDR2 as SQIVND (reference sequence). CDR3 length: 13 residues. The V gene lost 5 bases and the J gene lost 4 bases, with 11 bases spanning the gap. For the CDR3, the DNA is TGTGCCAGTAGTGCATGGTTGACCACTGAAGCTTTCTTT. This codes for CASSAWLTTEAFF.

V usage is TRBV6-5 and J usage is TRBJ1-1; D might be TRBD1 (6 bases). This CDR3 region has 12 residues. Germline loops: CDR1 MNHEY, CDR2 SVGAGI. The V end was cut by 6 bases, the J end by 7 bases, with 12 bases between. The CDR3 loop is CASRGGWDEAFF. CDR3 DNA sequence: TGTGCCAGCAGAGGGGGGTGGGATGAAGCTTTCTTT.

The chain employs TRBV28 and TRBJ2-1, with TRBD2 matching over 9 bases. Trimming took 2 bases from V and 7 from J; bases not matched to a gene: 9. The CDR3 spans 16 residues. CDR1 is MDHEN, CDR2 SYDVKM, per germline. The CDR3 sequence: CASSLPREGLGNEQFF. In DNA, the CDR3 is TGTGCCAGCAGTTTACCGCGGGAGGGCCTGGGGAATGAGCAGTTCTTC.

The chain carries TRBV5-1 and TRBJ2-7; D is tentatively TRBD1 or TRBD2 (5 bases each). This CDR3 comprises 13 residues. CDR1 is SGHRS, CDR2 YFSETQ, per germline. V was shortened by 1 base and J by 5 bases, with 10 bases between the two germline ends. The CDR3 loop is CASSLYRGDEQYF. The CDR3 DNA reads TGCGCCAGCAGCTTGTATCGAGGGGACGAGCAGTACTTC.

The V gene is TRBV30, the J gene TRBJ2-7, with D possibly matching TRBD2 (5 bases). The germline V gene encodes CDR1 GTSNPN and CDR2 SVGIG (reference sequence). This CDR3 region has 15 residues. Between the trimmed V and J ends, which lost 2 bases and 0 bases, there was a span of 14 bases. The CDR3 loop reads CAWSFGLLSSYEQYF. The DNA for the CDR3 is TGTGCCTGGAGTTTCGGACTCTTAAGCTCCTACGAGCAGTACTTC.

The J gene is TRBJ2-2, the V gene TRBV27, with D perhaps TRBD1 (5 bases). Trimming removed 6 bases from V and 2 bases from J, with 10 bases in between. Per germline, CDR1 MNHEY and CDR2 SMNVEV (reference sequence). The CDR3 is made up of 14 amino acids. The CDR3: CASSPRDNTGELFF. CDR3 DNA: TGTGCCAGCAGCCCCAGGGATAACACCGGGGAGCTGTTTTTT.

The V call is TRBV15, the J call TRBJ2-2; either TRBD1 or TRBD2 may supply D (5 bases each). V lost 5 bases and J 10 bases, leaving 20 bases between the germline ends. This CDR3 has 15 residues. Germline CDR1 LNHNV, CDR2 YYDKDF (reference sequence). The CDR3 DNA sequence: TGTGCCACCAGCTCCGGGGCACTTCACGATAAGGAGCTGTTTTTT. Its translation: CATSSGALHDKELFF.